The rows below give T cell receptor beta chains drawn from one sample of a study of blood T cell repertoires in COVID-19. Profiled with immunoSEQ multiplex PCR; TCRdb holds only in-frame clones, not every one. Of some 300,000 clones listed, approximately 90% were seen once; the top ten hold over 2%. Material: PBMCs or T cells enriched from blood (not recorded which). These receptors all come from a woman in her fifties or sixties in a cohort exposed to, infected with or recovered from COVID-19 (not recorded which). The CDR3 runs from the conserved cysteine through the conserved F or W. A D gene is named only where the DNA matches it firmly. Clone size is shown for a subset of rows, as once, few, many or a class of expanded clone.

J gene	D gene	clone size	V gene	CDR3 protein	CDR3 DNA
TRBJ1-1	TRBD1	NA	TRBV7-3	CASSLTGGTEAFF	TGTGCCAGCAGCCTTACAGGGGGAACTGAAGCTTTCTTT
TRBJ1-5	NA	few	TRBV27	CASKGGGNQPQHF	TGTGCCAGCAAGGGAGGGGGCAATCAGCCCCAGCATTTT
TRBJ2-1	NA	once	TRBV5-4	CASSQASVNEQFF	TGTGCCAGCAGCCAGGCTAGCGTGAATGAGCAGTTCTTC
TRBJ1-1	TRBD1	NA	TRBV29-1	CSVHRGTEAFF	TGCAGCGTTCACAGGGGCACTGAAGCTTTCTTT
TRBJ2-1	TRBD2	once	TRBV20-1	CSASSPAGVMFF	TGCAGTGCTAGTAGCCCAGCGGGAGTAATGTTCTTC
TRBJ2-5	TRBD2	NA	TRBV11-2	CASSPTSGPYQETQYF	TGTGCCAGCAGCCCAACTAGCGGGCCGTACCAAGAGACCCAGTACTTC
TRBJ2-7	TRBD2	NA	TRBV6-2/TRBV6-3	CASSYGTSGYEQYF	TGTGCCAGCAGTTACGGGACTAGCGGCTACGAGCAGTACTTC
TRBJ1-1	NA	few	TRBV18	CASSPQTDGNTEAFF	TGTGCCAGCTCACCACAGACAGACGGGAACACTGAAGCTTTCTTT
TRBJ2-1	TRBD2	NA	TRBV5-4	CASSSKREGEQFF	TGTGCCAGCAGCTCCAAGCGGGAAGGTGAGCAGTTCTTC
TRBJ2-7	NA	once	TRBV7-2	CASSSTDSYEQYF	TGTGCCAGCAGCTCTACAGACTCCTACGAGCAGTACTTC
TRBJ1-4	NA	NA	TRBV5-6	CASSFRRASNEKLFF	TGTGCCAGCAGCTTCAGGAGGGCATCGAATGAAAAACTGTTTTTT
TRBJ1-1	NA	NA	TRBV15	CATSGRRVGDTEAFF	TGTGCCACCAGCGGAAGGCGGGTTGGAGACACTGAAGCTTTCTTT
TRBJ1-2	TRBD1	NA	TRBV30	CAWSTTTGYYGYTF	TGTGCCTGGAGTACTACGACAGGGTACTATGGCTACACCTTC
TRBJ2-2	TRBD1	NA	TRBV6-2/TRBV6-3	CASSYFPPGQGAPDTGELFF	TGTGCCAGCAGTTATTTCCCCCCGGGACAGGGGGCGCCGGACACCGGGGAGCTGTTTTTT
TRBJ2-7	TRBD2	once	TRBV7-9	CASSSFGGLAGSYEQYF	TGTGCCAGCAGCTCGTTTGGCGGACTAGCGGGCTCCTACGAGCAGTACTTC
TRBJ2-1	TRBD1	NA	TRBV13	CASSWGTGGYYNEQFF	TGTGCCAGCAGCTGGGGGACAGGGGGCTATTACAATGAGCAGTTCTTC
TRBJ2-2	TRBD2	NA	TRBV6-4	CASSELPGGTGELFF	TGTGCCAGCAGTGAATTACCGGGAGGCACCGGGGAGCTGTTTTTT
TRBJ2-6	TRBD1	NA	TRBV5-1	CASSSGQVNVLTF	TGCGCCAGCAGCTCTGGACAGGTCAACGTCCTGACTTTC
TRBJ1-5	NA	NA	TRBV30	CAWGNSRGSNQPQHF	TGTGCCTGGGGAAATTCTAGGGGTAGCAATCAGCCCCAGCATTTT
TRBJ2-7	NA	NA	TRBV19	CASSAGLTYEQYF	TGTGCCAGTAGTGCGGGACTTACCTACGAGCAGTACTTC
TRBJ1-1	TRBD1	NA	TRBV2	CAISTGSRGNTEAFF	TGTGCCATTTCGACAGGGTCCAGGGGGAACACTGAAGCTTTCTTT
TRBJ2-7	NA	NA	TRBV6-6	CASSLGGRYEQYF	TGTGCCAGCAGTTTAGGCGGGCGCTACGAGCAGTACTTC
TRBJ1-2	NA	NA	TRBV24-1	CATSVRVPYGYTF	TGTGCCACCAGTGTGAGGGTCCCCTATGGCTACACCTTC
TRBJ1-5	NA	NA	TRBV5-4	CASNTRPDRRNQPQHF	TGTGCCAGCAACACCCGGCCCGACAGGCGCAATCAGCCCCAGCATTTT
TRBJ1-1	TRBD1	NA	TRBV24-1	CATSDSRTGRVAEAFF	TGTGCCACCAGTGATTCGCGGACAGGCCGGGTAGCTGAAGCTTTCTTT
TRBJ2-7	TRBD1	NA	TRBV11-2	CASSYDQGAREQYF	TGTGCCAGCAGCTACGATCAGGGGGCACGCGAGCAGTACTTC
TRBJ2-1	NA	NA	TRBV30	CAWSVQGYNEQFF	TGTGCCTGGAGTGTACAGGGTTACAATGAGCAGTTCTTC
TRBJ1-4	TRBD1	few	TRBV7-7	CASSPGTGAVLEKLFF	TGTGCTAGCAGCCCCGGGACAGGGGCAGTGCTCGAAAAACTGTTTTTT
TRBJ1-2	NA	NA	TRBV5-8	CASTRRGYGYTF	TGTGCCAGCACCCGTCGGGGCTATGGCTACACCTTC